The clone carrying this TCR beta chain was observed at least ten times. Its specificity is unknown. TCRdb redid the calling of the reads with MiXCR, one entry per CDR3 protein. The sample holds 500,000 or so distinct CDR3 sequences, 15% to 20% seen once. The data were taken from a study of T cell repertoires in cytomegalovirus infection. Whole-study context: The public TCR beta signatures pointed to both CMV infection and matching HLA type. Broader study findings: Within the response measured ex vivo, HLA-C-restricted CMV-specific TCR beta clonotypes were dominant. Cumulative public TCR beta family frequency identified CMV carriers with the relevant HLA.

This CDR3 region has 16 residues. Germline CDR1 reads SQVTM; CDR2 reads ANQGSEA. The germline V and J ends were trimmed by 2 bases and 3 bases, with 18 bases remaining between them. The chain couples TRBV29-1 to TRBJ2-3; TRBD2 might be the D (5 bases). The TCR sequence derives from a human donor in good health (CMV status not recorded). Some clones in this sample may be carry-over from other donors' samples. Sample: CD8+ T cells from PBMCs. In nucleotides, the CDR3 is TGCAGCGTTGAACAGGCAGCCTTGTCGGGAACAGATACGCAGTATTTT. It yields the protein CSVEQAALSGTDTQYF.